One sample yielded the 10 T cell receptor beta chains listed below, sequenced in a study of Graves' ophthalmopathy and Graves' hyperthyroidism. Using RNA transcripts, the TCR beta CDR3 regions were amplified. Following a first-round RT-PCR that used HTBI primers, a second-round multiplex PCR was carried out. Each CDR3 protein is one row after TCRdb ran MiXCR on the multiplex PCR reads. Found here are roughly 610,000 distinct CDR3 sequences, about 20% of them singletons; the top ten hold more than 5.5%. The specimen sequenced was peripheral blood. These TCRs come from a woman aged 18-35 years with stable Graves' hyperthyroidism. Some clones in this sample may be carry-over from other donors' samples.

The gene calls are TRBV12-5 and TRBJ2-7; D may be TRBD1 (6 bases). The CDR3 is made up of 13 amino acids. Germline V gene data show CDR1 as LGHNT and CDR2 as FRNRAP. V was shortened by 1 base and J by 6 bases, with 10 bases between the two germline ends. The CDR3 DNA reads TGTGCTAGTGGTTTGGAGGACAGCACCGAGCAGTACTTC. This gives the protein CASGLEDSTEQYF.

This chain connects TRBV6-1 to TRBJ2-7; 7 bases line up with TRBD1. V lost 7 bases and J lost 2; bases outside the gene matches: 8. From germline, CDR1 is MNHNS and CDR2 SASEGT. CDR3 length equals 14 residues. CDR3 sequence reads: CASTPRQGPYEQYF. The CDR3 DNA is TGTGCCAGCACGCCCCGACAGGGTCCCTACGAGCAGTACTTC.

This clonotype occurred many times. The DNA for the CDR3 is TGTGCCAGCAGCTTAGGCGGACAGGGCGGTAACATTCAGTACTTC. It yields the protein CASSLGGQGGNIQYF. The chain links TRBV7-9 to TRBJ2-4; 8 nucleotides agree with TRBD1. This CDR3 contains 15 residues. The germline V gene has CDR1 SEHNR and CDR2 FQNEAQ (reference sequence). Germline trimming cut 1 base from V and 7 bases from J; bases unmatched to any gene: 6.

This clonotype was seen many times. This chain uses TRBV12-3 or TRBV12-4 with TRBJ1-3; D may be TRBD1 (6 bases). V shed 7 bases and J shed 0 bases, with 16 bases lying between them. The CDR3 spans 16 residues. The CDR3 nucleotides are TGTGCCAGCACCCTGGCGAGGGGGAGCTCTGGAAACACCATATATTTT. This encodes CASTLARGSSGNTIYF.

The table lists this clonotype with many counts. One base away lies a much larger clone, so this may be a sequencing read error. V usage is TRBV12-3 or TRBV12-4 and J usage is TRBJ1-1; D not certain. V gave up 7 bases and J gave up 0 bases, with 12 bases separating them. There are 14 residues in the CDR3. The DNA of the CDR3 is TGTGCCAGCAACCACCCCGGTCTGAACACTGAAGCTTTCTTT. It encodes CASNHPGLNTEAFF.

This clonotype was counted many times. This chain connects TRBV24-1 to TRBJ2-2; D is ambiguous. Germline V gene sequence: CDR1 KGHDR, CDR2 SFDVKD. This CDR3 comprises 14 residues. V was pared by 6 bases and J by 1 base, with 8 bases between. The DNA for the CDR3 is TGTGCCACCAGTTCGTGGGGGAACACCGGGGAGCTGTTTTTT. It is translated as CATSSWGNTGELFF.

This clonotype showed up just once. One base away lies a much larger clone, so this may be a sequencing read error. As the CDR3 is not closed by the conserved phenylalanine or tryptophan, this likely results from a read error. J is TRBJ1-2 and V is TRBV2, with D possibly TRBD1 on 5 matching bases. CDR1 is SNHLY, CDR2 FYNNEI, per germline. Trimming stripped 5 bases from V and 2 bases from J, with 12 bases between. The CDR3 covers 14 residues. The CDR3 region is CASSTAGLNYGYTL. The CDR3 coding sequence is TGTGCCAGCAGTACCGCGGGACTCAACTATGGCTACACCCTC.

At least ten counts were recorded for this clonotype. V usage is TRBV28 and J usage is TRBJ1-5; the D is unclear. CDR3 length equals 12 residues. Germline lookup yields CDR1 MDHEN and CDR2 SYDVKM. Trimming took off 6 bases at V and 6 bases at J, with 9 bases between the two ends. DNA of the CDR3: TGTGCCAGCAGCTCTAAAGGTCAGCCCCAGCATTTT. This gives the protein CASSSKGQPQHF. Full variable domain (remainder filled in from reference TRBV28 and TRBJ1-5): DVKVTQSSRYLVKRTGEKVFLECVQDMDHENMFWYRQDPGLGLRLIYFSYDVKMKEKGDIPEGYSVSREKKERFSLILESASTNQTSMYLCASSSKGQPQHFGDGTRLSIL.

In this sample, this clonotype turned up many times. The J gene is TRBJ2-7, the V gene TRBV15; 9 nucleotides align to TRBD1. The CDR3 has 15 amino acids. Trimming removed 2 bases from V and 1 base from J; junction bases left unmatched: 3. Germline V gene lookup returns CDR1 LNHNV and CDR2 YYDKDF (reference sequence). The CDR3 region has the DNA TGTGCCACCAGCAGATCCGGGACAGGGTCCTACGAGCAGTACTTC. Translation: CATSRSGTGSYEQYF.

This clonotype came up many times. The rearrangement links TRBV12-3 or TRBV12-4 to TRBJ1-1; D is undetermined. The length of the CDR3 is 14 residues. V was clipped by 1 base and J by 1 base, with 7 bases between them. The CDR3 here is CASSLGQWNTEAFF. CDR3 coding DNA: TGTGCCAGCAGTTTAGGGCAGTGGAACACTGAAGCTTTCTTT.